What follows is one T cell receptor (beta chain) and its context. Libraries were prepared by immunoSEQ multiplex PCR; TCRdb keeps only in-frame clonotypes and omits some of them. The sample has 250,000 to 350,000 clones, about nine tenths seen once; the top ten hold 1.1%. Participant reports of clinical history set cohort assignment. The data stem from a study of blood T cell repertoires in COVID-19. Study-wide background: The cDNA or gDNA used as material had been derived from T cells, B-cell-depleted T cells, or PBMCs.

This CDR3 region has 13 residues. The germline V gene has CDR1 SGHRS and CDR2 YFSETQ. V was trimmed by 4 bases and J by 6 bases, leaving 12 bases between them. The specimen was PBMCs or T cells enriched from blood (not recorded which). The rearrangement joins TRBV5-1 to TRBJ2-3; no definite D call. The source is a young woman who had recovered from COVID-19. The CDR3 DNA reads as TGCGCCAGCAGCGAAGACCGACTCGATACGCAGTATTTT. It translates to CASSEDRLDTQYF.